The clone carrying this T cell receptor (beta chain) was seen only once. The entry originates in a study of blood T cell repertoires in COVID-19. Here immunoSEQ multiplex PCR was the method, and the copy in TCRdb shows in-frame clones only, minus some. The sample lists approximately 290,000 clones, 70% to 90% occurring once. Material: PBMCs or T cells enriched from blood (not recorded which). This clonotype was obtained from a woman between 25 and 40 years old who had recovered from COVID-19.

CDR3 amino acids: CAISDSGNTEAFF. Here the CDR3 DNA reads TGTGCCATCAGTGACTCAGGGAACACTGAAGCTTTCTTT. The V call is TRBV10-3, the J call TRBJ1-1; no reliable D call. The CDR3 runs to 13 residues. Trimming left V 3 bases short and J 1 base short, with 6 bases between. From germline, CDR1 is ENHRY and CDR2 SYGVKD.